This TCR beta chain was captured by sequencing in a study of cytomegalovirus exposure and HLA in healthy donors. Study findings and constraints: Indistinguishability led to the exclusion of some V segments, TRBV6-2 and TRBV6-3 included. Association with HLA alleles at 0.05 false discovery rate was found for 16,951 TCR beta sequences in a later analysis. Many donors carried some public TCRs, although rarity characterized most TCR sequences. Earlier results showed most TCR beta V segments being productive about 90% or about 30% of the time.

The PCR made use of 60 Vbeta and 13 Jbeta primers. The table came from immunoSEQ multiplex PCR; TCRdb's copy has only in-frame clones and leaves some out. The sample yields about 130,000 clones, about 74% seen once. With 5 bases removed from V and 3 bases from J, the gap between germline ends came to 17 bases. Germline V gene lookup returns CDR1 MGHRA and CDR2 YSYEKL. This CDR3 has 16 residues. A note on this clone: No antigen is known for it.

Sequenced sample: PBMCs. This receptor was obtained from a man younger than 30 in good health and CMV-seropositive. The chain employs TRBV4-1 and TRBJ2-1; a possible D gene is TRBD1 (5 bases). CDR3 region: CASSIEGRVNYNEQFF. DNA for the CDR3: TGCGCCAGCAGCATAGAAGGCAGGGTGAACTACAATGAGCAGTTCTTC.